The 15 T cell receptor beta chains given below trace back to one sample, sequenced in a study of OX40 agonist ivuxolimab in advanced cancers. Sequencing used immunoSEQ multiplex PCR; TCRdb keeps in-frame clones, though not all of them. The repertoire includes 70,000 to 85,000 clones, 85% to 90% of them detected once, and over 0.75% sits in the top ten. Sequencing was performed on CD4+ or CD8+ T cells sorted from blood, taken in a trial of the OX40 agonist ivuxolimab. The receptors shown here come from an adult with an advanced solid tumor such as melanoma, head and neck, liver or kidney cancer.

The rearrangement joins TRBV5-1 to TRBJ1-1; D may be TRBD1 (5 bases). Trimming stripped 0 bases from V and 0 bases from J, with 9 bases between. CDR1 is SGHRS, CDR2 YFSETQ, per germline. The CDR3 loop spans 15 amino acids. CDR3 sequence (DNA): TGCGCCAGCAGCTTGGCCCCAGGGTTGAACACTGAAGCTTTCTTT. This sequence encodes CASSLAPGLNTEAFF.

This chain joins TRBV14 and TRBJ2-3; a weak D match, TRBD2 (5 bases). The CDR3 length is 12 residues. Per the germline V gene, CDR1 is SGHDN and CDR2 is FVKESK. The V end was cut by 4 bases, the J end by 8 bases, with 10 bases between. The DNA for the CDR3 is TGTGCCAGCAGCCTTACTGCGGGTACGCAGTATTTT. This translates into CASSLTAGTQYF.

On this clone itself: One end of the junction does not line up with germline, which may come from a read error. This chain connects TRBV29-1 to TRBJ1-1, with 7 bases that match TRBD1. The germline V gene encodes CDR1 SQVTM and CDR2 ANQGSEA. The CDR3 totals 15 residues. CDR3 sequence: CSAEGGTDGRTEAFF. The CDR3 nucleotides read TGCAGCGCTGAAGGCGGGACAGATGGTCGCACTGAAGCTTTCTTT.

This clone has just a few counts. The chain is built from TRBV6-5 and TRBJ1-2; 8 bases align to TRBD1. The V gene's germline CDR1 is MNHEY and CDR2 SVGAGI. The length of the CDR3 is 13 residues. After removal of 7 bases from V and 3 bases from J, the junction contained 4 bases not matched to a gene. The CDR3 coding sequence is TGTGCCAGCAAACCAGGGGGCGACTATGGCTACACCTTC. Translation: CASKPGGDYGYTF.

The V call is TRBV19, the J call TRBJ1-1; the D gene is possibly TRBD1 (5 bases). This CDR3 is built from 16 residues. Germline V lookup: CDR1 LNHDA, CDR2 SQIVND (reference sequence). The V end lost 7 bases, the J end lost 0 bases, and 18 bases lay between the germline ends. The CDR3 nucleotides read TGTGCCAGTACCCTGAGGGGTTTCGGGATGAACACTGAAGCTTTCTTT. Its translation: CASTLRGFGMNTEAFF.

This chain uses TRBV10-2 with TRBJ1-5, with a possible D match to TRBD1 (5 bases). This CDR3 has 15 amino acids. CDR1 is WSHSY and CDR2 is SAAADI in the germline V gene. V was clipped by 3 bases and J by 4 bases, with 13 bases between them. CDR3 sequence: CASSEGGASNQPQHF. In DNA, the CDR3 is TGCGCCAGCAGTGAAGGTGGGGCCAGTAATCAGCCCCAGCATTTT.

This clone was picked up one time. The rearrangement links TRBV27 to TRBJ1-4; D remains ambiguous. V shed 6 bases and J shed 0 bases, with 14 bases lying between them. This CDR3 comprises 16 residues. The germline V gene encodes CDR1 MNHEY and CDR2 SMNVEV (reference sequence). CDR3: CASRPVFSTTNEKLFF. CDR3 nucleotide sequence: TGTGCCAGCAGGCCGGTCTTCTCAACAACTAATGAAAAACTGTTTTTT.

V and J are TRBV5-4 and TRBJ1-1, with 9 bases identical to TRBD1. The CDR3 contains 13 residues. V dropped 4 bases and J dropped 7; count of bases not matched to a gene: 5. CDR1 SGHNT and CDR2 YYREEE come from the germline V gene (reference sequence). The DNA for the CDR3 is TGTGCCAGCAGCACCGGACAGGGGCTTGAAGCTTTCTTT. It codes for CASSTGQGLEAFF. Together with reference TRBV5-4 and TRBJ1-1, the CDR3 gives the full variable domain: ETGVTQSPTHLIKTRGQQVTLRCSSQSGHNTVSWYQQALGQGPQFIFQYYREEENGRGNFPPRFSGLQFPNYSSELNVNALELDDSALYLCASSTGQGLEAFFGQGTRLTVV.

The genes are TRBV19 and TRBJ2-4; 10 bases align to TRBD1. Germline V gene data show CDR1 as LNHDA and CDR2 as SQIVND (reference sequence). V shed 4 bases and J 4 bases; nucleotides not matched to a gene: 4. The CDR3 extends over 15 amino acids. The CDR3 nucleotides are TGTGCCAGTAGTAGGGACAGGGGATCAAAAAACATTCAGTACTTC. As protein: CASSRDRGSKNIQYF.

This chain joins TRBV11-3 and TRBJ2-5; 15 nucleotides align to TRBD2. The length of the CDR3 is 20 residues. CDR1 SGHNT and CDR2 YENEEA come from the germline V gene. Trimming took 5 bases from V and 0 from J; bases not matched to a gene: 13. The DNA of the CDR3 is TGTGCCAGCAGCCCTGGGACTAGCGGGAGGTTAGAAGGGTACCAAGAGACCCAGTACTTC. Translation: CASSPGTSGRLEGYQETQYF.

This clone was detected once. CDR3: CASSRTGISYEQYF. CDR3 DNA: TGTGCCAGCAGTCGGACAGGCATATCCTACGAGCAGTACTTC. This chain connects TRBV6-5 to TRBJ2-7; 7 bases match TRBD1. Trimming removed 5 bases from V and 1 base from J; junction bases left unmatched: 5. CDR1 and CDR2 (germline): MNHEY, SVGAGI. CDR3 size: 14 residues.

This clone came up a few times. The chain has TRBV18 and TRBJ1-1; D is unresolved. Germline V gene sequence: CDR1 KGHSH, CDR2 LQKENI. This CDR3 comprises 12 residues. V lost 3 bases and J 3 bases, leaving 5 bases between the germline ends. In DNA, the CDR3 is TGTGCCAGCTCACCGAGGGACACTGAAGCTTTCTTT. Its translation: CASSPRDTEAFF.

The chain couples TRBV6-1 to TRBJ2-7; TRBD1 matches 7 bases. J lost 3 bases, V lost 6 bases, and 5 bases had no gene match. Germline V lookup: CDR1 MNHNS, CDR2 SASEGT. The CDR3 runs to 13 residues. The CDR3 loop is CASRSTGNYEQYF. The CDR3 DNA reads as TGTGCCAGCAGATCGACAGGGAACTACGAGCAGTACTTC.

V gene TRBV11-3 combines with J gene TRBJ2-1, with 8 bases aligning to TRBD1. The CDR3 has 15 residues. Germline trimming cut 2 bases from V and 10 bases from J; bases unmatched to any gene: 10. The germline CDR1 and CDR2 sequences are SGHNT and YENEEA. CDR3 in DNA: TGTGCCAGCAGCTTAAACGTTGACAGGGGCGAAGAGCAGTTCTTC. Translating it yields CASSLNVDRGEEQFF. The whole variable domain, filled in from reference TRBV11-3 and TRBJ2-1, reads EAGVVQSPRYKIIEKKQPVAFWCNPISGHNTLYWYLQNLGQGPELLIRYENEEAVDDSQLPKDRFSAERLKGVDSTLKIQPAELGDSAVYLCASSLNVDRGEEQFFGPGTRLTVL.

The chain employs TRBV6-1 and TRBJ1-2; the D is unclear. Germline V gene data show CDR1 as MNHNS and CDR2 as SASEGT. Trimming pared 4 bases from V and 9 bases from J, leaving 24 bases between. The CDR3 sequence is 16 residues long. This CDR3 reads CASSVWSLYSGSRYTF. CDR3 nucleotides: TGTGCCAGCAGTGTCTGGTCGTTGTATTCGGGTTCTCGCTACACCTTC.